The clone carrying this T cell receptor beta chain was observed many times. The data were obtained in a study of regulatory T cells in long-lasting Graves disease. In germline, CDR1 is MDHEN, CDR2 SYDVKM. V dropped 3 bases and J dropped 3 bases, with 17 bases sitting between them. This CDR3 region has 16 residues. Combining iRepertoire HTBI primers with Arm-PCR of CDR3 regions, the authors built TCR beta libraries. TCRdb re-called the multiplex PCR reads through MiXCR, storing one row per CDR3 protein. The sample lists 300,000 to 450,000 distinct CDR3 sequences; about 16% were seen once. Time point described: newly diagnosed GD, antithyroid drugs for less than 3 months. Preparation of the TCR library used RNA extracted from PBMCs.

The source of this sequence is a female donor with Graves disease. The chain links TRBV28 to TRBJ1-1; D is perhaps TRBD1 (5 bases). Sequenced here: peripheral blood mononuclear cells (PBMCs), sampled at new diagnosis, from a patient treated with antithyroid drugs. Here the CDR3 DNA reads TGTGCCAGCAGTTTTGCTTGGCGGGGGAGGGACACTGAAGCTTTCTTT. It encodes CASSFAWRGRDTEAFF. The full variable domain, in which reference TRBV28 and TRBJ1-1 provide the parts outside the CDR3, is DVKVTQSSRYLVKRTGEKVFLECVQDMDHENMFWYRQDPGLGLRLIYFSYDVKMKEKGDIPEGYSVSREKKERFSLILESASTNQTSMYLCASSFAWRGRDTEAFFGQGTRLTVV.